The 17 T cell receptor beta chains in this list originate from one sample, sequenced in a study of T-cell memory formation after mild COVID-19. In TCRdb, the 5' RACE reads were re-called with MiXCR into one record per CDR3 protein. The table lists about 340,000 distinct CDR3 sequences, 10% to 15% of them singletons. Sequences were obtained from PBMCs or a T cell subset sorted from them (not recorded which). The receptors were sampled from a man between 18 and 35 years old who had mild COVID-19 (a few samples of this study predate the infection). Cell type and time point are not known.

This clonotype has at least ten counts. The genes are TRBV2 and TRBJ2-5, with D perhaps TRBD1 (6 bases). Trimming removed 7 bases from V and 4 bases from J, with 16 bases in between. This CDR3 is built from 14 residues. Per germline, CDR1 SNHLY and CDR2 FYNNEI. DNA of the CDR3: TGTGCCAGCATGGACAGCTCCCCTAGAGAGACCCAGTACTTC. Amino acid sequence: CASMDSSPRETQYF.

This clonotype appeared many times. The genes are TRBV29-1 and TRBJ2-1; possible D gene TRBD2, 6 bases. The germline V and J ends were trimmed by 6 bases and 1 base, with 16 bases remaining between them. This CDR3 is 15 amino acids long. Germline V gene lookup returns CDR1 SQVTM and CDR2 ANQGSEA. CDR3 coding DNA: TGCAGCGTCCTACCCCGGAGGGATTCCTACAATGAGCAGTTCTTC. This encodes CSVLPRRDSYNEQFF.

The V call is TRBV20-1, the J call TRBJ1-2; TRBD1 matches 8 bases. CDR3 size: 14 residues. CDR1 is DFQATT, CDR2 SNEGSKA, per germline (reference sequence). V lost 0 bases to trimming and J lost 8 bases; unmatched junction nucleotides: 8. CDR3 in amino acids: CSARDRQGAKGYTF. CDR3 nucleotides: TGCAGTGCTAGAGATCGGCAGGGGGCAAAGGGCTACACCTTC.

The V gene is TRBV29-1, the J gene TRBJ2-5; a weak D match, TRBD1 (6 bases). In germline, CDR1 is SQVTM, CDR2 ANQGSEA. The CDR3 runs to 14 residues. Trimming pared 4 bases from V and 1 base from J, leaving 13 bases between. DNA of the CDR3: TGCAGCGTTGTGGCAGGGGCCGTCCAAGAGACCCAGTACTTC. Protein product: CSVVAGAVQETQYF. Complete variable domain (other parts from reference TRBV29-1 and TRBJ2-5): SAVISQKPSRDICQRGTSLTIQCQVDSQVTMMFWYRQQPGQSLTLIATANQGSEATYESGFVIDKFPISRPNLTFSTLTVSNMSPEDSSIYLCSVVAGAVQETQYFGPGTRLLVL.

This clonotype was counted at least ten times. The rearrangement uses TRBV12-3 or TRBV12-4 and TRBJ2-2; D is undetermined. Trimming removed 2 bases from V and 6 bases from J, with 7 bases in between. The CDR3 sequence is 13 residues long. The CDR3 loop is CASSLNRAGELFF. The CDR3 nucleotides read TGTGCCAGCAGTTTAAATCGGGCCGGGGAGCTGTTTTTT.

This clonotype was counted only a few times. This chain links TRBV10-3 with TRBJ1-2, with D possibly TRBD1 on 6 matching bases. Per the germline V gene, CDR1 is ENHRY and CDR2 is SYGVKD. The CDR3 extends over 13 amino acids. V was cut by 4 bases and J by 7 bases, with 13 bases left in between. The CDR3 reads CAISVSGASGYTF. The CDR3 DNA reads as TGTGCCATCAGTGTATCGGGGGCGAGTGGCTACACCTTC.

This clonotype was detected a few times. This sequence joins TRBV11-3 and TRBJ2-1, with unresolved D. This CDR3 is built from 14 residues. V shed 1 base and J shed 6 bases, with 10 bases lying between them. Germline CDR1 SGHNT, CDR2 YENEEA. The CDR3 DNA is TGTGCCAGCAGCTTAGGCAGTTCCGTCAATGAGCAGTTCTTC. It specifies CASSLGSSVNEQFF. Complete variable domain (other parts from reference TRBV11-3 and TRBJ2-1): EAGVVQSPRYKIIEKKQPVAFWCNPISGHNTLYWYLQNLGQGPELLIRYENEEAVDDSQLPKDRFSAERLKGVDSTLKIQPAELGDSAVYLCASSLGSSVNEQFFGPGTRLTVL.

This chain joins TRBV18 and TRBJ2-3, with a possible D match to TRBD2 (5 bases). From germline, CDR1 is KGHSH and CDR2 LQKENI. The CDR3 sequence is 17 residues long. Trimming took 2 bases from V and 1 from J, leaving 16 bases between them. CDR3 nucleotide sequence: TGTGCCAGCTCACCAATTCATGACTACCTACGCACAGATACGCAGTATTTT. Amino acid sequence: CASSPIHDYLRTDTQYF.

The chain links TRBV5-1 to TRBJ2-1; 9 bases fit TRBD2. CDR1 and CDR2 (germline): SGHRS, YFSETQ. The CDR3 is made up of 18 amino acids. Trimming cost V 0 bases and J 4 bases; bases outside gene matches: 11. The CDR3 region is CASSLVPLLAGSYNEQFF. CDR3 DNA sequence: TGCGCCAGCAGCTTGGTACCTCTCCTAGCGGGGAGTTACAATGAGCAGTTCTTC. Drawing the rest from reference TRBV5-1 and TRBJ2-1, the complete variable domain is KAGVTQTPRYLIKTRGQQVTLSCSPISGHRSVSWYQQTPGQGLQFLFEYFSETQRNKGNFPGRFSGRQFSNSRSEMNVSTLELGDSALYLCASSLVPLLAGSYNEQFFGPGTRLTVL.

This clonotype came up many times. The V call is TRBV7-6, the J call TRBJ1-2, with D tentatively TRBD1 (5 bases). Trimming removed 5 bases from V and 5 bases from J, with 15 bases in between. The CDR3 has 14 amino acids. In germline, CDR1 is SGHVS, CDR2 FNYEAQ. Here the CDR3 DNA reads TGTGCCAGCAGCCCGACGGGACGGATATATGGCTACACCTTC. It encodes CASSPTGRIYGYTF.

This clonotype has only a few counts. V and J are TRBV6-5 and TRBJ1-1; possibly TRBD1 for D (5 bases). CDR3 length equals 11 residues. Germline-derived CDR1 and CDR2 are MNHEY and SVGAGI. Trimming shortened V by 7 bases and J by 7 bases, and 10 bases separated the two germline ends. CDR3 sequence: CASKRGFEAFF. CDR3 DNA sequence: TGTGCCAGCAAGCGGGGGTTTGAAGCTTTCTTT.

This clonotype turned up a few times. CDR3 coding DNA: TGCGCCAGCAGCAGGTGGACAGCCACAGATACGCAGTATTTT. This sequence encodes CASSRWTATDTQYF. The rearrangement joins TRBV4-3 to TRBJ2-3, with D perhaps TRBD1 (6 bases). The CDR3 length is 14 residues. The V end lost 5 bases, the J end lost 2 bases, and 11 bases lay between the germline ends. Germline V gene data show CDR1 as LGHNA and CDR2 as YSLEER.

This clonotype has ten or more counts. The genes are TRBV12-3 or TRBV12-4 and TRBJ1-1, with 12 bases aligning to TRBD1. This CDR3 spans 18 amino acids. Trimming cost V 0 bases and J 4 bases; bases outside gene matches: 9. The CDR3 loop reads CASSLAGDRGPLGTEAFF. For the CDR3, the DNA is TGTGCCAGCAGTTTAGCAGGGGACAGGGGGCCATTGGGCACTGAAGCTTTCTTT.

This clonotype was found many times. The CDR3 DNA follows: TGCAGTGCTAGAGATAGTAGTTCGGGGGGCGGAACCGGGGAGCTGTTTTTT. It codes for CSARDSSSGGGTGELFF. V is TRBV20-1 and J is TRBJ2-2; D perhaps matches TRBD2 (7 bases). The V gene's germline CDR1 is DFQATT and CDR2 SNEGSKA (reference sequence). CDR3 length: 17 residues. V lost 0 bases to trimming and J lost 5 bases, with 19 bases between them.

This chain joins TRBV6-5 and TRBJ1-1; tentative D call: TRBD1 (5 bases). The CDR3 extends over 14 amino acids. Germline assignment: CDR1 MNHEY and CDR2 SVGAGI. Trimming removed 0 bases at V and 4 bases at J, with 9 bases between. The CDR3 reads CASSYSWGTTEAFF. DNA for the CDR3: TGTGCCAGCAGTTACTCGTGGGGCACCACTGAAGCTTTCTTT.

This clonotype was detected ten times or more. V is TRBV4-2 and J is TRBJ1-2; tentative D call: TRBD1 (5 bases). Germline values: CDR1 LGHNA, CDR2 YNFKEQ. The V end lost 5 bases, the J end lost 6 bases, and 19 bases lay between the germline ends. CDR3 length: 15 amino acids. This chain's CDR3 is CASSSNPGPGHGYTF. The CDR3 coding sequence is TGTGCCAGCAGCTCTAACCCGGGACCGGGACATGGCTACACCTTC.

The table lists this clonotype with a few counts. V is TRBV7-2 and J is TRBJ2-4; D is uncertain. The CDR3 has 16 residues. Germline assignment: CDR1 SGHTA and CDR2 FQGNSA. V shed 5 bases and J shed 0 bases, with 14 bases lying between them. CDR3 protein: CASSPHPHVAKNIQYF. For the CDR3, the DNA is TGTGCCAGCAGCCCCCATCCCCACGTAGCCAAAAACATTCAGTACTTC.